Listed below are T cell receptor beta chains from one sample, sequenced in a study of blood T cell repertoires in COVID-19. Profiled with immunoSEQ multiplex PCR; TCRdb holds only in-frame clones, not every one. This sample has a few hundred thousand clones, with approximately 85% found just once. Specimen: peripheral blood. These receptors all come from a human donor in a cohort sampled during active COVID-19. The CDR3 runs from the conserved cysteine through the conserved F or W. D genes are given only for firm matches. Part of the rows lack a size; the others show once, few, many or a class for expanded clones.

>.|TRBJ2-5|TRBD2|TRBV24-1
CATSARGGQETQYF
TGTGCCACCAGTGCCCGGGGGGGGCAAGAGACCCAGTACTTC
>.|TRBJ1-2|.|TRBV3-1/TRBV3-2
CASSQQTSYGYTF
TGTGCCAGCAGCCAACAAACCAGCTATGGCTACACCTTC
>.|TRBJ1-2|.|TRBV25-1
CASSDLAGTHYGYTF
TGTGCCAGCAGTGACCTTGCGGGCACCCACTATGGCTACACCTTC
>.|TRBJ2-7|TRBD1|TRBV29-1
CSVEDPETGSYEQYF
TGCAGCGTTGAAGATCCTGAGACAGGGTCCTACGAGCAGTACTTC
>once|TRBJ2-7|.|TRBV27
CASSPQGHRSYEQYF
TGTGCCAGCAGTCCCCAGGGACACCGCTCCTACGAGCAGTACTTC
>.|TRBJ2-6|.|TRBV2
CASRTASGANVLTF
TGTGCCAGCAGGACAGCCTCTGGGGCCAACGTCCTGACTTTC
>few|TRBJ1-5|TRBD1|TRBV6-5
CASRSGTVSNQPQHF
TGTGCCAGCAGGTCGGGGACAGTTAGCAATCAGCCCCAGCATTTT
>.|TRBJ1-2|TRBD1|TRBV6-5
CASGSTGDAYGYTF
TGTGCCAGCGGATCGACAGGGGATGCCTATGGCTACACCTTC
>.|TRBJ2-2|TRBD1|TRBV4-1
CASSWTGDTGELFF
TGCGCCAGCAGCTGGACAGGGGATACCGGGGAGCTGTTTTTT
>.|TRBJ2-1|TRBD2|TRBV11-2
CASSLKAGGREQFF
TGTGCCAGCAGCTTAAAAGCGGGGGGGCGTGAGCAGTTCTTC
>few|TRBJ2-2|.|TRBV25-1
CASSWARGTGELFF
TGTGCCAGTTCATGGGCCAGGGGAACCGGGGAGCTGTTTTTT
>.|TRBJ2-3|.|TRBV23-1
CASSHRSDRELRTDTQYF
TGCGCCAGCAGTCATCGGAGCGACAGAGAACTTCGCACAGATACGCAGTATTTT
>.|TRBJ1-4|.|TRBV2
CASTLGPNHEKLFF
TGTGCCAGCACCCTGGGGCCTAACCATGAAAAACTGTTTTTT
>.|TRBJ1-5|TRBD1|TRBV6-5
CASRTDRGNLRSQHF
TGTGCCAGCAGAACGGACAGGGGGAATTTGAGATCCCAGCATTTT
>once|TRBJ1-5|.|TRBV27
CASSSSVGSNQPQHF
TGTGCCAGCAGTTCTAGCGTAGGGAGCAATCAGCCCCAGCATTTT
>.|TRBJ1-2|.|TRBV3-1/TRBV3-2
CASSRQDYGYTF
TGTGCCAGCAGCCGACAGGACTATGGCTACACCTTC
>.|TRBJ2-2|TRBD1|TRBV5-1
CASSFNRGSTGELFF
TGCGCCAGCAGCTTCAACAGGGGATCCACCGGGGAGCTGTTTTTT
>medium-sized|TRBJ1-2|TRBD1|TRBV5-6
CASSGPGQGNYGYTF
TGTGCCAGCAGCGGACCGGGACAGGGCAACTATGGCTACACCTTC
>.|TRBJ1-1|.|TRBV7-3
CASSSGPGNTEAFF
TGTGCCAGCAGCTCAGGGCCTGGGAACACTGAAGCTTTCTTT
>.|TRBJ2-1|.|TRBV25-1
CASSESMASFHGEQFF
TGTGCCAGCAGTGAATCGATGGCTAGCTTCCACGGTGAGCAGTTCTTC
>.|TRBJ1-1|TRBD1|TRBV15
CATSKRGQGTEAFF
TGTGCCACCAGCAAAAGGGGACAGGGCACTGAAGCTTTCTTT
>.|TRBJ1-5|TRBD1|TRBV5-6
CASSYRDRGPNQPQHF
TGTGCCAGCAGCTACCGGGACAGGGGCCCGAATCAGCCCCAGCATTTT
>.|TRBJ2-7|.|TRBV6-5
CASSYGGTAYEQYF
TGTGCCAGCAGTTACGGCGGGACAGCCTACGAGCAGTACTTC
>.|TRBJ1-2|.|TRBV6-1
CASSERAGHTPYGYTF
TGTGCCAGCAGTGAACGGGCAGGGCACACTCCCTATGGCTACACCTTC
>.|TRBJ1-1|.|TRBV12-3/TRBV12-4
CASSLGGGTEAFF
TGTGCCAGCAGCCTAGGCGGGGGCACTGAAGCTTTCTTT
>.|TRBJ2-3|.|TRBV7-3
CASSTSSGDTQYF
TGTGCCAGCAGCACATCCTCCGGGGATACGCAGTATTTT
>.|TRBJ1-1|.|TRBV6-6
CASSYSTGANTEAFF
TGTGCCAGCAGTTACTCCACCGGAGCGAACACTGAAGCTTTCTTT
>.|TRBJ1-1|.|TRBV6-5
CASSTRLDTEAFF
TGTGCCAGCAGTACTAGGTTGGACACTGAAGCTTTCTTT
>.|TRBJ1-3|.|TRBV10-3
CAITPTGNYGNTIYF
TGTGCCATCACCCCGACAGGCAACTACGGAAACACCATATATTTT
>.|TRBJ1-4|TRBD1|TRBV30
CAWSSGTATNEKLFF
TGTGCCTGGAGTTCTGGGACAGCAACTAATGAAAAACTGTTTTTT
>.|TRBJ1-1|TRBD1|TRBV2
CASRPRGPGNTEAFF
TGTGCCAGCAGACCCAGGGGGCCTGGCAACACTGAAGCTTTCTTT
>.|TRBJ1-2|.|TRBV6-5
CASSSYYGYTF
TGTGCCAGCAGTTCATACTATGGCTACACCTTC
>.|TRBJ2-1|TRBD2|TRBV7-9
CASSRTSGARSKFF
TGTGCCAGCAGCCGGACTAGCGGAGCCCGTTCAAAGTTCTTC
>once|TRBJ1-3|.|TRBV7-8
CASSLVPSSGNTIYF
TGTGCCAGCAGCTTAGTCCCGAGCTCTGGAAACACCATATATTTT
>.|TRBJ2-1|.|TRBV4-1
CASSQYGSSYNEQFF
TGCGCCAGCAGCCAATACGGGAGCTCCTACAATGAGCAGTTCTTC
>once|TRBJ2-7|TRBD2|TRBV6-1
CASSATTRTGLAGRYEQYF
TGTGCCAGCAGTGCAACGACACGGACGGGACTAGCGGGGCGTTACGAGCAGTACTTC
>.|TRBJ2-5|TRBD2|TRBV7-2
CASSLALAGGPGETQYF
TGTGCCAGCAGCTTAGCGTTAGCGGGGGGGCCGGGAGAGACCCAGTACTTC